The 32 T cell receptor beta chains presented below share a single source sample, sequenced in a study of T cells after yellow fever vaccination. TCRdb re-analysed the 5' RACE reads in MiXCR, keeping a single row per CDR3 protein. The sample records around 550,000 distinct CDR3 sequences, about 19% being singletons. The sample here was PBMCs, taken 15 days after the yellow fever booster vaccination. These receptors all come from a man aged 25 to 40 who received the YFV17D yellow fever vaccine.

This clonotype was detected a few times. This chain links TRBV27 with TRBJ2-1; tentative D call: TRBD2 (6 bases). The CDR3 extends over 15 amino acids. Germline CDR1 is MNHEY and CDR2 is SMNVEV (reference sequence). The ends were cut back, 7 bases at V and 4 bases at J, with 17 bases in the middle. CDR3 amino acids: CASTRGTMDYNEQFF. CDR3 bases: TGTGCCAGCACCCGCGGGACCATGGATTACAATGAGCAGTTCTTC.

This clonotype has only a few counts. V usage is TRBV18 and J usage is TRBJ1-5; D perhaps matches TRBD1 (6 bases). Looked up from germline, CDR1 is KGHSH and CDR2 is LQKENI. Between the trimmed V and J ends, which lost 8 bases and 5 bases, there was a span of 16 bases. The CDR3 sequence is 14 residues long. This CDR3 reads CASKTGHQDQPQHF. The CDR3 region has the DNA TGTGCCAGCAAAACAGGGCACCAAGATCAGCCCCAGCATTTT. Filled out from reference TRBV18 and TRBJ1-5, the complete variable domain reads NAGVMQNPRHLVRRRGQEARLRCSPMKGHSHVYWYRQLPEEGLKFMVYLQKENIIDESGMPKERFSAEFPKEGPSILRIQQVVRGDSAAYFCASKTGHQDQPQHFGDGTRLSIL.

This clonotype was counted between two and nine times. The genes are TRBV7-8 and TRBJ2-1, with D unresolved. Germline V gene sequence: CDR1 SGHVS, CDR2 FQNEAQ. The V gene lost 10 bases and the J gene lost 6 bases, with 19 bases spanning the gap. The CDR3 has 14 amino acids. The CDR3 region is CATRLPSLSNEQFF. CDR3 bases: TGTGCCACTCGACTTCCTTCGCTGAGCAATGAGCAGTTCTTC. Filled out from reference TRBV7-8 and TRBJ2-1, the complete variable domain reads GAGVSQSPRYKVAKRGQDVALRCDPISGHVSLFWYQQALGQGPEFLTYFQNEAQLDKSGLPSDRFFAERPEGSVSTLKIQRTQQEDSAVYLCATRLPSLSNEQFFGPGTRLTVL.

There are a few counts of this clonotype. J is TRBJ2-7 and V is TRBV28, with TRBD1 as a possible D gene (5 bases). This CDR3 has 16 amino acids. The germline gives CDR1 MDHEN, CDR2 SYDVKM. Trimming took 1 base from V and 0 from J, leaving 13 bases between them. CDR3 coding DNA: TGTGCCAGCAGTTTATCCAGGGTAGGATACTCCTACGAGCAGTACTTC. This codes for CASSLSRVGYSYEQYF.

This clonotype was counted between two and nine times. This sequence joins TRBV12-3 or TRBV12-4 and TRBJ1-4; no definite D call. This CDR3 has 14 amino acids. V lost 5 bases and J lost 7, with 14 bases in between. The CDR3 is CASSRRGIGEKLFF. CDR3 sequence (DNA): TGTGCCAGCAGTCGCAGAGGGATTGGTGAAAAACTGTTTTTT.

Only a few counts were recorded for this clonotype. V usage is TRBV20-1 and J usage is TRBJ1-2, with no clear D. Germline assignment: CDR1 DFQATT and CDR2 SNEGSKA (reference sequence). The V end was cut by 0 bases, the J end by 7 bases, with 12 bases between. The CDR3 length is 13 residues. The CDR3 spells CSARDAARLGYTF. For the CDR3, the DNA is TGCAGTGCTAGAGATGCGGCCCGCCTTGGCTACACCTTC.

This clonotype was observed a few times. Relative to the germline gene, one junction end is altered; a read error may explain this. This chain links TRBV7-7 with TRBJ2-5; 11 nucleotides agree with TRBD2. Germline CDR1 is SSHAT and CDR2 is FNYEAQ (reference sequence). CDR3 length: 15 amino acids. CDR3 sequence: CASSWGTSGQETQYF. The CDR3 region has the DNA TGTGCTAGCAGCTGGGGGACTAGCGGCCAAGAGACCCAGTACTTC.

This chain's CDR3 is CASSRVSRGNTGELFF. DNA of the CDR3: TGTGCCAGCAGCCGCGTCAGCAGGGGGAACACCGGGGAGCTGTTTTTT. The chain links TRBV7-2 to TRBJ2-2; weak D call: TRBD1 (6 bases). The V and J ends lost 5 bases and 1 base respectively, with 14 bases between them. This CDR3 region has 16 residues. Per germline, CDR1 SGHTA and CDR2 FQGNSA. Filled out from reference TRBV7-2 and TRBJ2-2, the complete variable domain reads GAGVSQSPSNKVTEKGKDVELRCDPISGHTALYWYRQSLGQGLEFLIYFQGNSAPDKSGLPSDRFSAERTGGSVSTLTIQRTQQEDSAVYLCASSRVSRGNTGELFFGEGSRLTVL.

The chain combines TRBV5-1 with TRBJ2-3; 8 bases match TRBD2. Germline assignment: CDR1 SGHRS and CDR2 YFSETQ. The CDR3 runs 16 residues. Trimming took 4 bases from V and 0 from J; bases not matched to a gene: 7. CDR3 loop: CASSGAAGVSTDTQYF. The DNA for the CDR3 is TGCGCCAGCAGCGGGGCAGCGGGAGTAAGCACAGATACGCAGTATTTT.

The gene calls are TRBV19 and TRBJ1-5; 8 bases are shared with TRBD1. Losses at the gene ends were 4 bases for V and 0 bases for J; bases not matched to a gene: 2. The CDR3 loop spans 15 amino acids. CDR1 LNHDA and CDR2 SQIVND come from the germline V gene (reference sequence). DNA for the CDR3: TGTGCCAGTAGTACGACAGGGGATAGCAATCAGCCCCAGCATTTT. Its protein is CASSTTGDSNQPQHF. The full variable domain, in which reference TRBV19 and TRBJ1-5 provide the parts outside the CDR3, is DGGITQSPKYLFRKEGQNVTLSCEQNLNHDAMYWYRQDPGQGLRLIYYSQIVNDFQKGDIAEGYSVSREKKESFPLTVTSAQKNPTAFYLCASSTTGDSNQPQHFGDGTRLSIL.

V and J are TRBV6-2 or TRBV6-3 and TRBJ2-6; TRBD1 or TRBD2 may be the D gene (5 bases each). The CDR3 is made up of 16 amino acids. V was shortened by 6 bases and J by 0 bases, with 12 bases between the two germline ends. In germline, CDR1 is MNHEY, CDR2 SVGEGT. The CDR3 region is CASRTGTYSGANVLTF. CDR3 DNA: TGTGCCAGCAGAACCGGGACCTACTCTGGGGCCAACGTCCTGACTTTC.

The rearrangement joins TRBV25-1 to TRBJ1-4; 11 bases are a match to TRBD1. Germline CDR1 is MGHDK and CDR2 is SYGVNS. The CDR3 is 14 residues long. The ends lost 8 bases at V and 8 bases at J; junction bases unmatched: 7. The CDR3: CASGGQGAKEKLFF. In DNA, the CDR3 is TGTGCCAGCGGAGGACAGGGGGCAAAGGAAAAACTGTTTTTT.

This clonotype was found a few times. The CDR3 loop is CASSQEGGNYGYTF. The CDR3, as DNA: TGCGCCAGCAGCCAAGAAGGAGGGAACTATGGCTACACCTTC. The chain employs TRBV4-1 and TRBJ1-2; the D is unclear. V shed 0 bases and J shed 2 bases, with 7 bases lying between them. The CDR3 runs 14 residues. Germline CDR1 reads MGHRA; CDR2 reads YSYEKL.

The chain uses TRBV7-3 and TRBJ2-7; TRBD2 matches at 7 bases. V lost 2 bases and J lost 0; bases outside the gene matches: 1. The germline V gene has CDR1 SGHTA and CDR2 FQGTGA. The CDR3 covers 14 residues. The CDR3, as DNA: TGTGCCAGCAGCTTACAGCGGGACTCCTACGAGCAGTACTTC. This gives the protein CASSLQRDSYEQYF.

V usage is TRBV11-3 and J usage is TRBJ2-1; D may be TRBD1 or TRBD2 (6 bases each). Trimming stripped 5 bases from V and 4 bases from J, with 15 bases between. The V gene's germline CDR1 is SGHNT and CDR2 YENEEA. The CDR3 loop spans 15 amino acids. Here the CDR3 reads CASSRGGPGYNEQFF. DNA of the CDR3: TGTGCCAGCAGCAGAGGGGGGCCGGGTTACAATGAGCAGTTCTTC.

This chain joins TRBV5-1 and TRBJ2-3; D is uncertain. Looked up from germline, CDR1 is SGHRS and CDR2 is YFSETQ. This CDR3 is built from 16 residues. The V end lost 2 bases, the J end lost 1 base, and 14 bases lay between the germline ends. Here the CDR3 reads CASSLSTSAGTDTQYF. CDR3 DNA sequence: TGCGCCAGCAGCTTATCGACCAGCGCTGGCACAGATACGCAGTATTTT. The variable domain in full, with the rest retrieved from reference TRBV5-1 and TRBJ2-3, is KAGVTQTPRYLIKTRGQQVTLSCSPISGHRSVSWYQQTPGQGLQFLFEYFSETQRNKGNFPGRFSGRQFSNSRSEMNVSTLELGDSALYLCASSLSTSAGTDTQYFGPGTRLTVL.

There are a few counts of this clonotype. This rearrangement joins TRBV6-2 or TRBV6-3 to TRBJ1-1; D not certain. V was clipped by 4 bases and J by 0 bases, with 21 bases between them. This CDR3 is built from 18 residues. Looked up from germline, CDR1 is MNHEY and CDR2 is SVGEGT. The CDR3 here is CASSFLPGKVRLNTEAFF. Written as DNA, the CDR3 is TGTGCCAGCAGTTTTTTACCGGGCAAAGTGAGGTTGAACACTGAAGCTTTCTTT.

This clonotype was detected only a few times. The chain has TRBV9 and TRBJ2-7; 9 bases line up with TRBD2. The CDR3 is made up of 15 amino acids. Germline CDR1 SGDLS, CDR2 YYNGEE. With 1 base clipped from V and 1 base from J, the junction kept 3 bases outside the gene matches. The CDR3 loop is CASSVLAGPSYEQYF. Here the CDR3 DNA reads TGTGCCAGCAGCGTACTAGCGGGACCATCCTACGAGCAGTACTTC. Looking up the rest from reference TRBV9 and TRBJ2-7 gives the full variable domain: DSGVTQTPKHLITATGQRVTLRCSPRSGDLSVYWYQQSLDQGLQFLIQYYNGEERAKGNILERFSAQQFPDLHSELNLSSLELGDSALYFCASSVLAGPSYEQYFGPGTRLTVT.

This clonotype was observed a few times. The rearrangement uses TRBV4-1 and TRBJ2-7, with D unresolved. The CDR3 runs 14 residues. V lost 0 bases to trimming and J lost 9 bases, with 15 bases between them. CDR1 is MGHRA, CDR2 YSYEKL, per germline. The CDR3 here is CASSQDSESKGQYF. The DNA of the CDR3 is TGCGCCAGCAGCCAAGATTCCGAGTCGAAAGGGCAGTACTTC.

This clonotype appeared a few times. The rearrangement joins TRBV29-1 to TRBJ2-7; 8 bases are shared with TRBD2. The CDR3 runs to 13 residues. CDR1 SQVTM and CDR2 ANQGSEA come from the germline V gene. V shed 4 bases, J shed 0 bases, and the junction held 2 bases outside the gene matches. The CDR3 is CSVVAGGSYEQYF. CDR3 nucleotide sequence: TGCAGCGTTGTTGCGGGAGGCTCCTACGAGCAGTACTTC.

The chain carries TRBV12-3 or TRBV12-4 and TRBJ2-5; weak D call: TRBD2 (5 bases). Trimming left V 8 bases short and J 2 bases short, with 12 bases between. The CDR3 spans 13 residues. Written as DNA, the CDR3 is TGTGCCAGCGGGAAGTCGGGACAAGAGACCCAGTACTTC. Its translation: CASGKSGQETQYF.

This clonotype was observed a few times. The CDR3 bases are TGCAGTGCTAGAGATGGTGAGCGGGAGGACTACGAGCAGTACTTC. It yields the protein CSARDGEREDYEQYF. The chain is built from TRBV20-1 and TRBJ2-7; 9 positions match TRBD2. Germline-derived CDR1 and CDR2 are DFQATT and SNEGSKA (reference sequence). The trim removed 0 bases at V and 3 bases at J, leaving 6 bases unmatched. This CDR3 contains 15 residues.

The chain is built from TRBV7-2 and TRBJ2-1; D perhaps matches TRBD2 (5 bases). Germline lookup yields CDR1 SGHTA and CDR2 FQGNSA. Trimming took off 2 bases at V and 2 bases at J, with 13 bases between the two ends. The CDR3 is made up of 16 amino acids. CDR3 DNA sequence: TGTGCCAGCAGCTTACACGGACTGGGAGCCTACAATGAGCAGTTCTTC. It translates to CASSLHGLGAYNEQFF.

This chain uses TRBV7-2 with TRBJ2-7; the D gene is possibly TRBD2 (6 bases). The CDR3 covers 16 residues. Germline assignment: CDR1 SGHTA and CDR2 FQGNSA. Between the trimmed V and J ends, which lost 4 bases and 7 bases, there was a span of 23 bases. CDR3 DNA: TGTGCCAGCAGCTCCCCCTCCGGGACTCAGTTTATGGAGCAGTACTTC. Its translation is CASSSPSGTQFMEQYF.

The chain employs TRBV18 and TRBJ2-2; 8 nucleotides line up with TRBD2. This CDR3 contains 17 residues. Per the germline V gene, CDR1 is KGHSH and CDR2 is LQKENI. Trimming took 3 bases from V and 0 from J; bases not matched to a gene: 6. The CDR3 bases are TGTGCCAGCTCACCTAAACCGGGACTAGCGAACACCGGGGAGCTGTTTTTT. Encoded protein: CASSPKPGLANTGELFF. Based on the CDR3 plus reference TRBV18 and TRBJ2-2, the full variable domain is NAGVMQNPRHLVRRRGQEARLRCSPMKGHSHVYWYRQLPEEGLKFMVYLQKENIIDESGMPKERFSAEFPKEGPSILRIQQVVRGDSAAYFCASSPKPGLANTGELFFGEGSRLTVL.

This sequence joins TRBV27 and TRBJ2-7, with D possibly matching TRBD2 (6 bases). There are 16 residues in the CDR3. Germline V CDR1 and CDR2: MNHEY, SMNVEV (reference sequence). The V end was cut by 5 bases, the J end by 0 bases, with 17 bases between. The CDR3 spells CASSPEVGGISYEQYF. CDR3 nucleotide sequence: TGTGCCAGCAGTCCAGAGGTGGGCGGGATCTCCTACGAGCAGTACTTC.

This clonotype was counted a few times. The V gene is TRBV29-1, the J gene TRBJ2-3; 7 bases match TRBD2. Germline values: CDR1 SQVTM, CDR2 ANQGSEA. Trimming took 4 bases from V and 4 from J; bases not matched to a gene: 8. The CDR3 covers 14 residues. In nucleotides, the CDR3 is TGCAGCGTTGTGCGGGGAGGGAGCGCAGATACGCAGTATTTT. It yields the protein CSVVRGGSADTQYF.

This clonotype was seen a few times. The gene calls are TRBV6-1 and TRBJ1-5; 8 positions agree with TRBD1. V lost 6 bases, J lost 9 bases, and 10 bases stayed unmatched. Germline V gene data show CDR1 as MNHNS and CDR2 as SASEGT. The length of the CDR3 is 14 residues. The CDR3 sequence is CASRVGQGIRPQHF. Here the CDR3 DNA reads TGTGCCAGCAGGGTAGGACAGGGAATCCGGCCCCAGCATTTT.

The DNA of the CDR3 is TGTGCCAGCAGTACCGGACTAGCGTTTTTAGAGCAGTTCTTC. This translates into CASSTGLAFLEQFF. This chain uses TRBV12-3 or TRBV12-4 with TRBJ2-1; 9 bases agree with TRBD2. The CDR3 sequence is 14 residues long. J gave up 10 bases and V 5 bases, and 9 bases lay outside the gene matches.

This clonotype was detected a few times. Here the CDR3 reads CASSLLQGGTDTQYF. CDR3 DNA sequence: TGCGCCAGCAGCTTACTACAGGGGGGGACAGATACGCAGTATTTT. This sequence joins TRBV5-1 and TRBJ2-3; tentatively, D is TRBD1 (8 bases). This CDR3 has 15 amino acids. Trimming removed 2 bases from V and 3 bases from J, with 13 bases in between. CDR1 and CDR2 from the germline V gene are SGHRS and YFSETQ.

The V and J genes are TRBV12-3 or TRBV12-4 and TRBJ2-7; D may be TRBD2 (5 bases). V lost 6 bases and J lost 3, with 15 bases in between. This CDR3 spans 14 amino acids. CDR3 in DNA: TGTGCCAGCAGCCATTCGGGAAGGGTCTACGAGCAGTACTTC. Translation: CASSHSGRVYEQYF.

V is TRBV9 and J is TRBJ2-7; D may be TRBD2 (6 bases). Germline CDR1 SGDLS, CDR2 YYNGEE. The CDR3 totals 14 residues. The ends were cut back, 3 bases at V and 6 bases at J, with 16 bases in the middle. The CDR3 region is CASSDPGVGSEQYF. The CDR3 region has the DNA TGTGCCAGCAGCGATCCGGGAGTTGGATCCGAGCAGTACTTC. Full variable domain (missing parts from reference TRBV9 and TRBJ2-7): DSGVTQTPKHLITATGQRVTLRCSPRSGDLSVYWYQQSLDQGLQFLIQYYNGEERAKGNILERFSAQQFPDLHSELNLSSLELGDSALYFCASSDPGVGSEQYFGPGTRLTVT.